The 13 T cell receptor beta chains given below trace back to one sample, sequenced in a study of human thymus T cells (TCRdb year 2020). To prepare the library, the immunoSEQ multiplex PCR assay was applied. TCRdb retrieved this table from immuneACCESS and kept in-frame rearrangements only. Not all clones are present; in checked studies, unresolved V genes account for under half, and no reason is known for the remainder. Recorded for this sample are 100,000 to 150,000 clones; around 94% of them occurred a single time. Together, the top ten hold 0.02% to 0.03% of the sample. Thymus tissue was obtained as surgical resects removed during corrective cardiac surgery. The sequenced sample was thymus tissue. The receptors were gathered from a boy under two years old with a congenital heart defect but otherwise immunologically healthy.

The V and J genes are TRBV2 and TRBJ2-3; 8 bases fit TRBD2. The germline V gene encodes CDR1 SNHLY and CDR2 FYNNEI. The ends lost 4 bases at V and 8 bases at J; junction bases unmatched: 11. The CDR3 is 15 residues long. CDR3 sequence (DNA): TGTGCCAGCAGTGGAGGACTAGCAAAGGTGGTTACGCAGTATTTT. Translated: CASSGGLAKVVTQYF.

The chain combines TRBV12-5 with TRBJ2-3; a possible D gene is TRBD1 (6 bases). In germline, CDR1 is LGHNT, CDR2 FRNRAP. V was cut by 7 bases and J by 4 bases, with 12 bases left in between. This CDR3 has 13 amino acids. CDR3 region: CASDWGRPDTQYF. CDR3 nucleotides: TGTGCTAGTGACTGGGGGCGGCCAGATACGCAGTATTTT.

The gene calls are TRBV18 and TRBJ2-7; TRBD2 matches at 12 bases. CDR3 length: 15 residues. V shed 6 bases, J shed 7 bases, and the junction held 10 bases outside the gene matches. Germline V gene lookup returns CDR1 KGHSH and CDR2 LQKENI. The CDR3 nucleotides read TGTGCCAGCTCGCTAGCGGGGGGGTCCCTAGGGGAGCAGTACTTC. This sequence encodes CASSLAGGSLGEQYF.

The rearrangement uses TRBV5-4 and TRBJ1-4, with a tentative D call TRBD1 (6 bases). V was cut by 4 bases and J by 4 bases, with 11 bases left in between. Germline CDR1 reads SGHNT; CDR2 reads YYREEE (reference sequence). The CDR3 totals 14 residues. The CDR3 DNA sequence: TGTGCCAGCAGCCGGGGGCAGGGTAATGAAAAACTGTTTTTT. Its translation is CASSRGQGNEKLFF.

The chain links TRBV27 to TRBJ2-3; TRBD1 matches 9 bases. The CDR3 length is 14 residues. Germline CDR1 MNHEY, CDR2 SMNVEV (reference sequence). The trim removed 7 bases at V and 2 bases at J, leaving 4 bases unmatched. CDR3 in DNA: TGTGCCAGCACCCGGACAGGGGCCACAGATACGCAGTATTTT. Its translation is CASTRTGATDTQYF.

The rearrangement joins TRBV7-8 to TRBJ2-7; the match to TRBD2 covers 12 bases. There are 16 residues in the CDR3. V dropped 4 bases and J dropped 4; count of bases not matched to a gene: 8. CDR1 and CDR2 (germline): SGHVS, FQNEAQ. The CDR3 DNA follows: TGTGCCAGCAGCTCAGGCACTAGCGGGGGGAGATACGAGCAGTACTTC. Its protein is CASSSGTSGGRYEQYF.

This clone was found once. The CDR3 DNA reads TGTGCCAGCACCCTGGACAGGATAGAGCAGTACTTC. Translated, it gives CASTLDRIEQYF. The V call is TRBV28, the J call TRBJ2-7; 7 nucleotides match TRBD1. This CDR3 contains 12 residues. CDR1 MDHEN and CDR2 SYDVKM come from the germline V gene. V lost 7 bases, J lost 7 bases, and 7 bases stayed unmatched. The variable domain in full, with the rest retrieved from reference TRBV28 and TRBJ2-7, is DVKVTQSSRYLVKRTGEKVFLECVQDMDHENMFWYRQDPGLGLRLIYFSYDVKMKEKGDIPEGYSVSREKKERFSLILESASTNQTSMYLCASTLDRIEQYFGPGTRLTVT.

This sequence joins TRBV28 and TRBJ1-1, with D possibly matching TRBD1 (5 bases). CDR1 MDHEN and CDR2 SYDVKM come from the germline V gene. V was cut by 5 bases and J by 0 bases, with 13 bases left in between. This CDR3 comprises 15 residues. The CDR3 protein is CASSPPTVMNTEAFF. The CDR3 DNA is TGTGCCAGCAGTCCCCCGACAGTAATGAACACTGAAGCTTTCTTT.

The chain combines TRBV23-1 with TRBJ1-5, with a tentative D call TRBD1 (5 bases). TRBV23-1 is placed among ORFs of uncertain function. The CDR3 length is 16 residues. Between the trimmed V and J ends, which lost 0 bases and 5 bases, there was a span of 14 bases. This chain's CDR3 is CASSQSLTGIYQPQHF. CDR3 coding DNA: TGCGCCAGCAGTCAATCATTAACAGGTATCTATCAGCCCCAGCATTTT.

This rearrangement joins TRBV28 to TRBJ1-5; 9 nucleotides align to TRBD1. CDR1 and CDR2 from the germline V gene are MDHEN and SYDVKM. The CDR3 has 16 amino acids. V lost 3 bases to trimming and J lost 3 bases; unmatched junction nucleotides: 6. The CDR3 loop reads CASSFWDRAYNQPQHF. The CDR3 nucleotides are TGTGCCAGCAGTTTTTGGGACAGGGCTTACAATCAGCCCCAGCATTTT. The variable domain in full, completed from reference TRBV28 and TRBJ1-5, reads DVKVTQSSRYLVKRTGEKVFLECVQDMDHENMFWYRQDPGLGLRLIYFSYDVKMKEKGDIPEGYSVSREKKERFSLILESASTNQTSMYLCASSFWDRAYNQPQHFGDGTRLSIL.

This chain links TRBV7-2 with TRBJ2-7, with D possibly TRBD1 on 6 matching bases. This CDR3 spans 14 amino acids. Between the trimmed V and J ends, which lost 1 base and 2 bases, there was a span of 9 bases. In germline, CDR1 is SGHTA, CDR2 FQGNSA. CDR3 sequence: CASSLDRVAYEQYF. In nucleotides, the CDR3 is TGTGCCAGCAGCTTAGACAGGGTGGCCTACGAGCAGTACTTC.

The chain uses TRBV2 and TRBJ1-6; TRBD1 matches 7 bases. V trimming: 2 bases; J trimming: 8 bases; junction bases outside the gene matches: 0. The germline V gene has CDR1 SNHLY and CDR2 FYNNEI. CDR3 size: 13 residues. CDR3 region: CASSEQGDSPLHF. The CDR3 DNA reads as TGTGCCAGCAGTGAACAGGGGGATTCACCCCTCCACTTT.

The chain links TRBV6-1 to TRBJ1-3; the D is unclear. Germline CDR1 MNHNS, CDR2 SASEGT. This CDR3 comprises 15 residues. Trimming took off 8 bases at V and 4 bases at J, with 18 bases between the two ends. The CDR3 DNA follows: TGTGCCAGCGTATTGGCCGGCCAGAGCGGAAACACCATATATTTT. This codes for CASVLAGQSGNTIYF.